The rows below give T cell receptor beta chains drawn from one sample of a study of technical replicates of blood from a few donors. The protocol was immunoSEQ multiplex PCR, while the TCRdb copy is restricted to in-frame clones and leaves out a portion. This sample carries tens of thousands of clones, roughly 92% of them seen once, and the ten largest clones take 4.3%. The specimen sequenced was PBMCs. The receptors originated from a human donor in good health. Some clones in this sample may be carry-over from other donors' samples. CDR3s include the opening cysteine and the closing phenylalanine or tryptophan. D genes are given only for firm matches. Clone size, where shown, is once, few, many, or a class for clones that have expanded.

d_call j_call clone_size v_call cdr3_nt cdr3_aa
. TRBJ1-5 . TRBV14 TGTGCCAGCCCCGGCTCAGGGACAACTCAGCCCCAGCATTTT CASPGSGTTQPQHF
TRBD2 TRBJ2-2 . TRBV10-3 TGTGCCATCAGTGGGGAGGGCACCGGGGAGCTGTTTTTT CAISGEGTGELFF
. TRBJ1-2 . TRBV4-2 TGTGCCAGCAGCCAAGATTATGGGGGAGGCTATGGCTACACCTTC CASSQDYGGGYGYTF
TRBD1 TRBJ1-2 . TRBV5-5 TGTGCCAGCAGCATCGACAGGGGTAGCTATGGCTACACCTTC CASSIDRGSYGYTF
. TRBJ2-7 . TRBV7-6 TGTGCCAGCAGCGCCGGGGGGGGGACAGGGAGCTCCTACGAGCAGTACTTC CASSAGGGTGSSYEQYF
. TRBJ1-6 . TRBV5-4 TGTGCCAGCAGCTTGGATGGTTTGGGCGGGAGCTCCTATAATTCACCCCTCCACTTT CASSLDGLGGSSYNSPLHF
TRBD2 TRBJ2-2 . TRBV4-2 TGTGCCAGCAGCCAAAGGACTAGCGGGAGTGGTAACACCGGGGAGCTGTTTTTT CASSQRTSGSGNTGELFF
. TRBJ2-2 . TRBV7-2 TGTGCCAGCAGCGCCACTAGAGCCACCGGGGAGCTGTTTTTT CASSATRATGELFF
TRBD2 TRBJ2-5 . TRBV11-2 TGTGCCAGCAGCTTAGCTTACGGGGGGGCCCAAGAGACCCAGTACTTC CASSLAYGGAQETQYF
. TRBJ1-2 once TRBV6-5 TGTGCCAGCAGTCTCGACAGGAATTATGGCTACACCTTC CASSLDRNYGYTF